This T cell receptor (beta chain) was retrieved from a study of T cell responses to AZD1222 COVID-19 vaccine. General study results and limits: Clonal diversity may have been underestimated in mostly white British donors.

Germline CDR1 and CDR2: MRHNA and SNTAGT. V lost 4 bases and J 1 base, leaving 11 bases between the germline ends. This CDR3 contains 15 residues. TCRdb keeps only in-frame clones here, not all; method: immunoSEQ multiplex PCR. Of 100,000 to 150,000 clones listed, 75% to 95% are singletons. A note on this clone: Its antigen is as yet unknown.

The source is an adult in good health. The specimen comprised peripheral blood, sampled on day 0 of AZD1222 vaccination. The V gene is TRBV6-4, the J gene TRBJ1-3, with D unclear. The CDR3 is CASSVESGSGNTIYF. In nucleotides, the CDR3 is TGTGCCAGCAGTGTAGAGAGTGGTTCTGGAAACACCATATATTTT.